These 6 T cell receptor beta chains were all obtained from the same sample, sequenced in a study of identical twins. TCRdb re-called the 5' RACE reads with MiXCR, one entry per CDR3 protein. The sample records approximately 350,000 distinct CDR3 sequences, around 12% being singletons. These data were also filed under a second study, of yellow fever vaccine responses in identical twins.

Sequenced material: CD8+ T cells sorted from blood. The receptors originated from a woman between 18 and 29 years old in good health.

This clonotype was detected ten times or more. The chain carries TRBV7-9 and TRBJ2-3; D is possibly TRBD2 (5 bases). Germline loops: CDR1 SEHNR, CDR2 FQNEAQ (reference sequence). This CDR3 region has 13 residues. Trimming left V 5 bases short and J 2 bases short, with 8 bases between. This CDR3 is CASSPGLTDTQYF. The CDR3 region has the DNA TGTGCCAGCAGCCCTGGACTCACAGATACGCAGTATTTT.

CDR3 region: CASSSGTGIEQYF. The CDR3 DNA reads as TGTGCCAGCAGCTCCGGGACAGGGATCGAGCAGTACTTC. This chain links TRBV7-6 with TRBJ2-7, with 9 bases matching TRBD1. Trimming took 4 bases from V and 6 from J; bases not matched to a gene: 4. CDR1 is SGHVS and CDR2 is FNYEAQ in the germline V gene. The CDR3 runs to 13 residues.

The J gene is TRBJ2-1, the V gene TRBV3-1; TRBD1 matches 7 bases. Trimming at V came to 1 base and at J to 8 bases, leaving 17 bases not matched to a gene. Germline V gene lookup returns CDR1 LGHDT and CDR2 YNNKEL (reference sequence). The length of the CDR3 is 18 residues. CDR3 DNA sequence: TGTGCCAGCAGCCAAGGCCAGGGGCCGGGACAGAGGGTCTATGAGCAGTTCTTC. Translating gives CASSQGQGPGQRVYEQFF.

This clonotype was counted only a few times. The V and J genes are TRBV7-6 and TRBJ2-5; tentative D call: TRBD1 (6 bases). From germline, CDR1 is SGHVS and CDR2 FNYEAQ. Between the trimmed V and J ends, which lost 3 bases and 1 base, there was a span of 12 bases. The CDR3 runs to 15 residues. CDR3 in amino acids: CASSFPQGTQETQYF. The CDR3 nucleotides read TGTGCCAGCAGCTTCCCGCAGGGGACCCAAGAGACCCAGTACTTC. Filled out from reference TRBV7-6 and TRBJ2-5, the complete variable domain reads GAGVSQSPRYKVTKRGQDVALRCDPISGHVSLYWYRQALGQGPEFLTYFNYEAQQDKSGLPNDRFSAERPEGSISTLTIQRTEQRDSAMYRCASSFPQGTQETQYFGPGTRLLVL.

This clonotype has a handful of counts. This could be a read error, since a much larger clone is one nucleotide away. V usage is TRBV12-3 or TRBV12-4 and J usage is TRBJ1-5; D not resolved. This CDR3 spans 15 amino acids. V lost 1 base, J lost 9 bases, and 16 bases lay in between. In DNA, the CDR3 is TGTGCCAGCAGTTTAGGCGGTCTTTCCCTTGGGCCCCAGCATTTT. This gives the protein CASSLGGLSLGPQHF.

This sequence joins TRBV28 and TRBJ2-1, with a tentative D call TRBD2 (5 bases). Germline CDR1 reads MDHEN; CDR2 reads SYDVKM. The CDR3 spans 16 residues. Deletions cut 3 bases from V and 5 bases from J, with 17 bases between. Here the CDR3 reads CASSFEVRGLNNEQFF. The CDR3 bases are TGTGCCAGCAGTTTTGAAGTCCGGGGATTAAACAATGAGCAGTTCTTC.